This T cell receptor (beta chain) was recorded in a study of blood T cell repertoires in COVID-19. V was clipped by 5 bases and J by 5 bases; unmatched bases: 6. Germline CDR1 reads GTSNPN; CDR2 reads SVGIG (reference sequence). This CDR3 has 13 residues. Data came from immunoSEQ multiplex PCR; TCRdb stores just in-frame clones and leaves some out. The sample shows 95,000 to 150,000 clones, approximately 87% of them seen only once. This clonotype was obtained from a woman between 50 and 59 years old with acute or convalescent COVID-19. The sequencing input was peripheral blood. The V call is TRBV30, the J call TRBJ2-1, with 7 bases aligning to TRBD2. CDR3 bases: TGTGCCTGGGCGGGAGTGGTGAACAATGAGCAGTTCTTC. Amino acid sequence: CAWAGVVNNEQFF. Drawing the rest from reference TRBV30 and TRBJ2-1, the complete variable domain is SQTIHQWPATLVQPVGSPLSLECTVEGTSNPNLYWYRQAAGRGLQLLFYSVGIGQISSEVPQNLSASRPQDRQFILSSKKLLLSDSGFYLCAWAGVVNNEQFFGPGTRLTVL.